This T cell receptor (beta chain) stems from a study of response to subunit inactivated influenza vaccine. Whole-study results and caveats: Each seasonal influenza vaccination recruits few new T cells, the authors suggested.

This clonotype was picked up a small number of times. Its antigen is undetermined. TCRdb recomputed calls from the RT-PCR reads with MiXCR, one row per CDR3 protein. The repertoire has 530,000 or so distinct CDR3 sequences, 12% of them found once; the top ten carry about 9.4%. Looked up from germline, CDR1 is SGHTA and CDR2 is FQGNSA. The CDR3 loop spans 17 amino acids. Trimming removed 2 bases at V and 0 bases at J, with 16 bases between. The sample was PBMCs from blood, taken on the day of vaccination. V and J are TRBV7-2 and TRBJ1-2; perhaps TRBD1 as D (6 bases). The sequence derives from a man in his fifties who received an inactivated influenza vaccine. The chain's CDR3 is CASSLWVSGGSNYGYTF. The CDR3 DNA follows: TGTGCCAGCAGCTTATGGGTCAGCGGGGGCTCTAACTATGGCTACACCTTC. The full variable domain, its missing parts supplied by reference TRBV7-2 and TRBJ1-2, is GAGVSQSPSNKVTEKGKDVELRCDPISGHTALYWYRQSLGQGLEFLIYFQGNSAPDKSGLPSDRFSAERTGGSVSTLTIQRTQQEDSAVYLCASSLWVSGGSNYGYTFGSGTRLTVV.